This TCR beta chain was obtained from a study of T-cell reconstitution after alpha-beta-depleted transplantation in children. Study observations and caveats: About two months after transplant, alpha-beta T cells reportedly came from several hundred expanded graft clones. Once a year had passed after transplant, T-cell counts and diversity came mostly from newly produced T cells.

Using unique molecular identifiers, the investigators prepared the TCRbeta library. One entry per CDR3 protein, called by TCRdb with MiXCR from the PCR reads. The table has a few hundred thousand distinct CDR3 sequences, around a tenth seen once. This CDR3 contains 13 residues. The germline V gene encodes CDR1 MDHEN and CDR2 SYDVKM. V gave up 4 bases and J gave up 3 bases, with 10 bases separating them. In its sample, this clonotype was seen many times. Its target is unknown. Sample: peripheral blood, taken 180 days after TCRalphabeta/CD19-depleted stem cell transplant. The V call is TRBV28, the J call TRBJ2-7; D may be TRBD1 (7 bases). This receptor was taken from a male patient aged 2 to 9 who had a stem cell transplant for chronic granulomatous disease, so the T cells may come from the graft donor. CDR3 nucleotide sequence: TGTGCCAGCAGTTGGAGGGGGCTCTACGAGCAGTACTTC. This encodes CASSWRGLYEQYF. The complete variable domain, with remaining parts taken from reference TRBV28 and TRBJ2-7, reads DVKVTQSSRYLVKRTGEKVFLECVQDMDHENMFWYRQDPGLGLRLIYFSYDVKMKEKGDIPEGYSVSREKKERFSLILESASTNQTSMYLCASSWRGLYEQYFGPGTRLTVT.